Sequencing of this T cell receptor (beta chain) was carried out in a study of immune heterogeneity within non-small cell lung tumors. TCR beta CDR3 amplification used multiplex PCR with 32 V and 13 J primers. Using its own MiXCR run on the multiplex PCR reads, TCRdb lists one record per CDR3 protein. This table has fewer than 15,000 distinct CDR3 sequences, 25% to 35% appearing once. Template came from bulk tumor genomic DNA, at approximately 600 ng per sample. Surgical sampling yielded several biopsies per primary tumor (spaced far apart). With untreated, newly diagnosed non-small cell lung cancer, the patients went on to undergo curative surgery. This clonotype was detected only once. This may stem from a read error, because a much larger clone lies one nucleotide away. The TCR originated in a man aged 35-49 years with non-small cell lung cancer. The sample consisted of lung tumor tissue.

The CDR3 loop reads CASRLEGDPYERYF. In nucleotides, the CDR3 is TGTGCCAGTCGATTGGAGGGAGATCCCTACGAGCGGTACTTC. This sequence joins TRBV6-7 and TRBJ2-7, with D possibly TRBD2 on 6 matching bases. TRBV6-7 is an ORF, with its function uncertain. This CDR3 comprises 14 residues.